Listed below are T cell receptor beta chains from one sample, sequenced in a study of shared clonotypes between healthy human individuals. This table comes from immunoSEQ multiplex PCR, and its TCRdb copy is limited to in-frame clones, with some not included. This sample yields about 470,000 clones, of which about 76% are seen a single time; about 13% belongs to the top ten. The sequencing input was PBMCs. The receptors shown here come from a woman aged 40 to 50 in good health. Some clones in this sample may be carry-over from other donors' samples. CDR3s include the opening cysteine and the closing phenylalanine or tryptophan. A D gene is named only where the DNA matches it firmly. Clone size is shown for a subset of rows, as once, few, many or a class of expanded clone.

cdr3_aa: CASSSSGEQFF
cdr3_nt: TGTGCCAGCAGCTCAAGTGGTGAGCAGTTCTTC
d_call: -
j_call: TRBJ2-1
v_call: TRBV5-6
clone_size: -

cdr3_aa: CASSTLGGRRETQYF
cdr3_nt: TGTGCCAGCAGTACTCTGGGGGGGAGACGGGAGACCCAGTACTTC
d_call: TRBD2
j_call: TRBJ2-5
v_call: TRBV5-4
clone_size: -

cdr3_aa: CASSLTGLEDTEAFF
cdr3_nt: TGTGCCAGCAGCTTGACAGGGCTGGAAGACACTGAAGCTTTCTTT
d_call: -
j_call: TRBJ1-1
v_call: TRBV5-6
clone_size: -

cdr3_aa: CASNWREPSYEQYF
cdr3_nt: TGTGCCAGCAATTGGCGGGAGCCATCCTACGAGCAGTACTTC
d_call: TRBD2
j_call: TRBJ2-7
v_call: TRBV6-8
clone_size: -

cdr3_aa: CASSLGTSAIKGTDTQYF
cdr3_nt: TGTGCCAGCAGCTTAGGGACTAGCGCTATCAAAGGTACAGATACGCAGTATTTT
d_call: TRBD2
j_call: TRBJ2-3
v_call: TRBV13
clone_size: -

cdr3_aa: CAIPGSGSGETQYF
cdr3_nt: TGTGCCATCCCAGGAAGCGGGAGCGGAGAGACCCAGTACTTC
d_call: TRBD2
j_call: TRBJ2-5
v_call: TRBV10-3
clone_size: many

cdr3_aa: CASSRGLFGNTIYF
cdr3_nt: TGTGCCAGCAGCAGGGGTCTTTTTGGAAACACCATATATTTT
d_call: -
j_call: TRBJ1-3
v_call: TRBV2
clone_size: -

cdr3_aa: CASSPGTHWYEQYF
cdr3_nt: TGTGCCAGCAGCCCGGGGACACATTGGTACGAGCAGTACTTC
d_call: -
j_call: TRBJ2-7
v_call: TRBV5-6
clone_size: -

cdr3_aa: CASSGVDKGREQFF
cdr3_nt: TGTGCCAGCAGTGGCGTCGATAAGGGACGTGAGCAGTTCTTC
d_call: -
j_call: TRBJ2-1
v_call: TRBV2
clone_size: -

cdr3_aa: CASSTRQLRTNNQPQHF
cdr3_nt: TGTGCCAGTAGTACCCGACAGCTTAGGACGAATAATCAGCCCCAGCATTTT
d_call: -
j_call: TRBJ1-5
v_call: TRBV19
clone_size: -

cdr3_aa: CASRSKPSGRGFNEQFF
cdr3_nt: TGTGCAAGTCGGTCCAAACCTAGCGGGAGGGGATTCAATGAGCAGTTCTTC
d_call: -
j_call: TRBJ2-1
v_call: TRBV12-2
clone_size: -

cdr3_aa: CASSLAPGGATQETQYF
cdr3_nt: TGTGCCAGCAGCTTAGCCCCCGGGGGCGCGACTCAAGAGACCCAGTACTTC
d_call: -
j_call: TRBJ2-5
v_call: TRBV7-2
clone_size: -

cdr3_aa: CASKAFEQFF
cdr3_nt: TGTGCCAGTAAGGCGTTTGAGCAGTTCTTC
d_call: -
j_call: TRBJ2-1
v_call: TRBV19
clone_size: once

cdr3_aa: CASSVGGLGGRPPYNEQFF
cdr3_nt: TGTGCCAGCAGCGTAGGGGGTCTAGGCGGGCGCCCTCCTTACAATGAGCAGTTCTTC
d_call: -
j_call: TRBJ2-1
v_call: TRBV9
clone_size: -

cdr3_aa: CASSYSGQGAGEAFF
cdr3_nt: TGTGCCAGCAGTTACTCCGGACAGGGGGCAGGTGAAGCTTTCTTT
d_call: TRBD1
j_call: TRBJ1-1
v_call: TRBV6-5
clone_size: few

cdr3_aa: CASSPQGQINEKLFF
cdr3_nt: TGTGCCAGCAGCCCCCAAGGGCAAATTAATGAAAAACTGTTTTTT
d_call: -
j_call: TRBJ1-4
v_call: TRBV9
clone_size: -

cdr3_aa: CASSLVDPAKNIQYF
cdr3_nt: TGTGCCAGCAGCTTGGTGGACCCAGCCAAAAACATTCAGTACTTC
d_call: -
j_call: TRBJ2-4
v_call: TRBV7-2
clone_size: -

cdr3_aa: CASSRGFEQYF
cdr3_nt: TGCGCCAGCAGTCGTGGGTTCGAGCAGTACTTC
d_call: -
j_call: TRBJ2-7
v_call: TRBV10-2
clone_size: -

cdr3_aa: CASSFPQGRARYEQYF
cdr3_nt: TGTGCCAGCAGCTTCCCCCAGGGAAGGGCCCGCTACGAGCAGTACTTC
d_call: -
j_call: TRBJ2-7
v_call: TRBV6-6
clone_size: once

cdr3_aa: CASSLHALDRNLNEKLFF
cdr3_nt: TGTGCCAGCTCACTCCACGCCCTGGACAGGAATCTAAATGAAAAACTGTTTTTT
d_call: TRBD1
j_call: TRBJ1-4
v_call: TRBV18
clone_size: -

cdr3_aa: CASSLTGTGELFF
cdr3_nt: TGCGCCAGCAGCTTGACAGGGACCGGGGAGCTGTTTTTT
d_call: -
j_call: TRBJ2-2
v_call: TRBV5-1
clone_size: few

cdr3_aa: CASSIPGQNQETQYF
cdr3_nt: TGTGCCAGCAGCATACCTGGACAGAATCAAGAGACCCAGTACTTC
d_call: -
j_call: TRBJ2-5
v_call: TRBV5-4
clone_size: -

cdr3_aa: CAISEGGGANNYGYTF
cdr3_nt: TGTGCCATCAGTGAAGGTGGGGGGGCAAACAACTATGGCTACACCTTC
d_call: -
j_call: TRBJ1-2
v_call: TRBV10-3
clone_size: -

cdr3_aa: CANVGTGGIYSNQPQHF
cdr3_nt: TGTGCCAACGTCGGGACAGGGGGAATCTATAGCAATCAGCCCCAGCATTTT
d_call: TRBD1
j_call: TRBJ1-5
v_call: TRBV27
clone_size: -

cdr3_aa: CASSLRETQYF
cdr3_nt: TGTGCCAGCAGCCTAAGGGAGACCCAGTACTTC
d_call: -
j_call: TRBJ2-5
v_call: TRBV13
clone_size: -

cdr3_aa: CASAEGLARRETQYF
cdr3_nt: TGCGCCAGCGCCGAGGGGCTGGCCCGCCGGGAGACCCAGTACTTC
d_call: -
j_call: TRBJ2-5
v_call: TRBV5-1
clone_size: -

cdr3_aa: CASSFRDYQNIQYF
cdr3_nt: TGTGCCAGCAGCTTTAGGGACTACCAAAACATTCAGTACTTC
d_call: TRBD2
j_call: TRBJ2-4
v_call: TRBV9
clone_size: -

cdr3_aa: CASSYIPQHF
cdr3_nt: TGTGCCAGCAGTTACATTCCCCAGCATTTT
d_call: -
j_call: TRBJ1-5
v_call: TRBV6-5
clone_size: -

cdr3_aa: CASSHLARADYGYTF
cdr3_nt: TGCGCCAGCAGCCATTTGGCCAGGGCAGACTATGGCTACACCTTC
d_call: -
j_call: TRBJ1-2
v_call: TRBV4-1
clone_size: -

cdr3_aa: CASSLAGIGLHQFF
cdr3_nt: TGTGCCAGCAGCTTAGCCGGAATCGGACTTCACCAGTTCTTC
d_call: -
j_call: TRBJ2-1
v_call: TRBV7-2
clone_size: -

cdr3_aa: CASSSPSSGTGVETQYF
cdr3_nt: TGTGCCAGCAGCTCGCCGTCATCCGGGACAGGGGTCGAGACCCAGTACTTC
d_call: TRBD1
j_call: TRBJ2-5
v_call: TRBV28
clone_size: -

cdr3_aa: CASSPPGESDTQYF
cdr3_nt: TGTGCCAGCTCACCACCAGGGGAATCAGATACGCAGTATTTT
d_call: -
j_call: TRBJ2-3
v_call: TRBV18
clone_size: -

cdr3_aa: CASSLSVRRGYNEQFF
cdr3_nt: TGTGCCAGCAGTTTATCGGTGAGGCGGGGCTACAATGAGCAGTTCTTC
d_call: -
j_call: TRBJ2-1
v_call: TRBV27
clone_size: -

cdr3_aa: CASSDINRDNTEAFF
cdr3_nt: TGTGCCAGCAGTGACATTAACAGGGATAACACTGAAGCTTTCTTT
d_call: -
j_call: TRBJ1-1
v_call: TRBV6-4
clone_size: once

cdr3_aa: CASSIADRFNEQYF
cdr3_nt: TGTGCCAGTAGTATAGCCGACAGGTTCAACGAGCAGTACTTC
d_call: -
j_call: TRBJ2-7
v_call: TRBV19
clone_size: -

cdr3_aa: CASSQDPTRDEQFF
cdr3_nt: TGCGCCAGCAGCCAAGACCCCACCAGGGATGAGCAGTTCTTC
d_call: -
j_call: TRBJ2-1
v_call: TRBV4-1
clone_size: once

cdr3_aa: CAWSQQGYEQYF
cdr3_nt: TGTGCCTGGAGTCAACAGGGCTACGAGCAGTACTTC
d_call: -
j_call: TRBJ2-7
v_call: TRBV30
clone_size: -

cdr3_aa: CATSKPDSKTSYEQYF
cdr3_nt: TGTGCCACCAGCAAGCCAGACAGCAAAACCTCCTACGAGCAGTACTTC
d_call: -
j_call: TRBJ2-7
v_call: TRBV15
clone_size: -

cdr3_aa: CASSLSTWRDEAFF
cdr3_nt: TGTGCCAGCAGCTTATCCACGTGGCGGGATGAAGCTTTCTTT
d_call: -
j_call: TRBJ1-1
v_call: TRBV7-2
clone_size: -

cdr3_aa: CASSQVYDTAGQIYEQYF
cdr3_nt: TGTGCCAGCAGCCAAGTCTACGACACTGCGGGACAGATCTACGAGCAGTACTTC
d_call: -
j_call: TRBJ2-7
v_call: TRBV4-2
clone_size: -

cdr3_aa: CASSLVGGYEQYF
cdr3_nt: TGTGCCAGCAGCCTTGTGGGGGGCTACGAGCAGTACTTC
d_call: -
j_call: TRBJ2-7
v_call: TRBV7-2
clone_size: -

cdr3_aa: CASTLDQTGEKLFF
cdr3_nt: TGTGCCAGCACTCTAGATCAGACAGGGGAAAAACTGTTTTTT
d_call: TRBD1
j_call: TRBJ1-4
v_call: TRBV6-6
clone_size: -

cdr3_aa: CASSTAGTRAPNTEAFF
cdr3_nt: TGTGCCAGTAGTACGGCAGGGACCCGGGCCCCAAACACTGAAGCTTTCTTT
d_call: -
j_call: TRBJ1-1
v_call: TRBV19
clone_size: -

cdr3_aa: CASSPLTGGHEQYF
cdr3_nt: TGTGCCAGCTCACCCCTGACAGGGGGGCACGAGCAGTACTTC
d_call: TRBD1
j_call: TRBJ2-7
v_call: TRBV18
clone_size: few

cdr3_aa: CSVHRAAGYTF
cdr3_nt: TGCAGCGTCCACAGGGCGGCCGGCTACACCTTC
d_call: -
j_call: TRBJ1-2
v_call: TRBV29-1
clone_size: -